This TCR beta chain was documented in a study of CD4 and CD8 cells across lung adenocarcinoma regions. MiXCR, run by TCRdb on the PCR reads, gives a single entry per CDR3 protein. There are approximately 19,000 distinct CDR3 sequences in the sample; approximately 50% occur only once, and 34% lies in the top ten. Localized lung adenocarcinoma, a non-small cell lung cancer, affected the donors. Germline V gene sequence: CDR1 SGHTA, CDR2 FQGNSA. The CDR3 covers 13 residues. V gene TRBV7-2 combines with J gene TRBJ2-1, with a tentative D call TRBD2 (6 bases). The J call may be faulty, since TRBJ2-7 better matches the DNA end. The sequencing input was CD8+ T cells from the margin of a lung tumor. This sequence was found in a male donor with lung adenocarcinoma. The CD4 and CD8 labels of this study may be unreliable. CDR3 sequence reads: CASSTGLSNEQYF. The CDR3 nucleotides read TGTGCCAGCAGCACGGGACTTTCCAATGAGCAGTACTTC.